These 30 T cell receptor beta chains originate from one sample sequenced in a study of T cells in women clearing cervical HPV infection. Repertoires were generated with immunoSEQ multiplex PCR, while TCRdb's copy carries only in-frame clones and drops some. The sample totals under 35,000 clones. Input material: blood buffy coat. The origin of the receptors is a woman aged 18 to 75 with a cervical HPV16 infection that either progressed to CIN3+ or cleared (not recorded which).

Details on this clone: The CDR3 extends 3 residues past the end of the read, so its final part is completed from the germline J gene. This chain uses TRBV7-6 with TRBJ2-3; D may correspond to TRBD1 or TRBD2 (6 bases each). The V end was cut by 1 base, the J end by 6 bases, with 11 bases between. CDR3 length: 14 residues. CDR1 and CDR2 from the germline V gene are SGHVS and FNYEAQ. CDR3 bases read: TGTGCCAGCAGCTTAGGGCGGGACACTGATACG. It encodes CASSLGRDTDT. The whole CDR3 sequence is CASSLGRDTDTQYF.

Points on this clone: The read ends 3 residues before the CDR3 terminus; that terminus is restored from the germline J gene. Other DNA sequences of this sample code for an identical CDR3. The rearrangement joins TRBV7-6 to TRBJ2-7; 10 bases agree with TRBD2. The CDR3 contains 13 residues. Germline-derived CDR1 and CDR2 are SGHVS and FNYEAQ. V trimming: 5 bases; J trimming: 3 bases; junction bases outside the gene matches: 1. The CDR3 loop is CASSPSGGYEQYF. The CDR3 bases that were read are TGTGCCAGCAGCCCTAGCGGGGGCTACGAG.

In the case of this clone: The observed sequence ends 3 residues before the CDR3 terminus, with the missing tail filled in from the germline J gene. The chain couples TRBV20-1 to TRBJ1-4, with a weak D call TRBD1 (5 bases). The germline CDR1 and CDR2 sequences are DFQATT and SNEGSKA (reference sequence). The CDR3 is made up of 14 amino acids. V lost 5 bases to trimming and J lost 8 bases, with 18 bases between them. The part of the CDR3 DNA that was read is TGCAGTGCTTCCCCTGGGGGTGGGGGGGAAAAA. This gives the protein CSASPGGGGEK. The CDR3 as a whole reads CSASPGGGGEKLFF.

For this clone: With the read ending 3 residues before the CDR3 end, the germline J gene is used to fill in that end. This chain uses TRBV11-2 with TRBJ1-1, with D possibly being TRBD1 (5 bases). The CDR3 length is 15 residues. The germline V gene encodes CDR1 SGHAT and CDR2 FQNNGV. The ends were cut back, 1 base at V and 5 bases at J, with 14 bases in the middle. This chain's CDR3 is CASSLGLGRGTEAFF. The CDR3 bases that were read are TGTGCCAGCAGCTTAGGACTAGGTAGGGGAACTGAA. The variable domain in full, with the rest retrieved from reference TRBV11-2 and TRBJ1-1, is EAGVAQSPRYKIIEKRQSVAFWCNPISGHATLYWYQQILGQGPKLLIQFQNNGVVDDSQLPKDRFSAERLKGVDSTLKIQPAKLEDSAVYLCASSLGLGRGTEAFFGQGTRLTVV.

In regard to this clone: The sequenced fragment ends 3 residues before the CDR3 boundary, so the rest is inferred from the germline J gene. The gene calls are TRBV19 and TRBJ1-5, with a possible D match to TRBD1 (5 bases). The CDR3 runs 14 residues. Germline-derived CDR1 and CDR2 are LNHDA and SQIVND (reference sequence). The V end lost 3 bases, the J end lost 4 bases, and 10 bases lay between the germline ends. The CDR3 reads CASSIVRANQPQHF. CDR3 bases read: TGTGCCAGTAGTATTGTCAGGGCTAATCAGCCC.

Turning to this clone: The CDR3 is cut off 3 residues early in the read; its end comes from the germline J gene. This chain connects TRBV30 to TRBJ2-7; 10 bases map to TRBD1. CDR1 GTSNPN and CDR2 SVGIG come from the germline V gene (reference sequence). The CDR3 length is 16 residues. Trimming cost V 0 bases and J 4 bases; bases outside gene matches: 9. The CDR3 DNA, read in part, is TGTGCCTGGAGTGTAATCCCTCGGGGACAGGGGTACGAG. Translation gives CAWSVIPRGQGYE. From start to end, the CDR3 is CAWSVIPRGQGYEQYF.

This chain's CDR3 is CSARSPSGGHTDTQYF. The sequenced CDR3 bases are TGCAGTGCGAGATCCCCTAGCGGGGGACACACAGATACG. The rearrangement links TRBV20-1 to TRBJ2-3, with 10 bases aligning to TRBD2. Read coverage stops 3 residues before the CDR3 terminus; the germline J gene supplies the remainder. This CDR3 spans 16 amino acids. V shed 6 bases and J 2 bases; nucleotides not matched to a gene: 11. The germline V gene encodes CDR1 DFQATT and CDR2 SNEGSKA (reference sequence).

Points on this clone: The read stops 3 residues short of the end of the CDR3; the missing end is completed from the germline J gene. V and J are TRBV7-3 and TRBJ2-3; TRBD2 matches at 8 bases. CDR3 length: 16 residues. CDR1 and CDR2 (germline): SGHTA, FQGTGA. J lost 2 bases, V lost 1 base, and 5 bases had no gene match. CDR3 residues: CASSLIGGGTTDTQYF. The sequenced CDR3 bases are TGTGCCAGCAGCTTAATTGGCGGGGGGACCACAGATACG.

On this clone itself: The read ends 3 residues before the CDR3 terminus; that terminus is restored from the germline J gene. The rearrangement uses TRBV13 and TRBJ2-1; no firm D call. This CDR3 contains 16 residues. Germline CDR1 PRHDT, CDR2 FYEKMQ (reference sequence). The V end lost 4 bases, the J end lost 0 bases, and 13 bases lay between the germline ends. The sequenced CDR3 bases are TGTGCCAGCAGCTCCGAGAGTAGCAACTCCTACAATGAG. Translating gives CASSSESSNSYNE. The CDR3 reads in full as CASSSESSNSYNEQFF.

Points on this clone: The read stops 3 residues short of the end of the CDR3; the missing end is completed from the germline J gene. The chain employs TRBV4-1 and TRBJ2-1, with TRBD2 matching 7 bases. V dropped 4 bases and J dropped 4; count of bases not matched to a gene: 10. The germline V gene has CDR1 MGHRA and CDR2 YSYEKL. The CDR3 runs 16 residues. This CDR3 reads CASSPGGNGGYNEQFF. CDR3 DNA, as far as it was read: TGCGCCAGCAGCCCCGGGGGGAACGGGGGATACAATGAG.

Turning to this clone: The observed sequence ends 3 residues before the CDR3 terminus, with the missing tail filled in from the germline J gene. The rearrangement joins TRBV30 to TRBJ1-3; weak D call: TRBD1 (6 bases). CDR3 size: 14 residues. Germline V CDR1 and CDR2: GTSNPN, SVGIG (reference sequence). V dropped 5 bases and J dropped 3 bases, with 14 bases sitting between them. Partial CDR3 DNA: TGTGCCTGGGCTGACGGGACAATTGGAAACACC. It encodes CAWADGTIGNT. The CDR3, in full, reads CAWADGTIGNTIYF.

As regards this clone: The CDR3 is cut off 3 residues early in the read; its end comes from the germline J gene. The chain uses TRBV15 and TRBJ2-7; D remains unclear. The length of the CDR3 is 13 residues. Between the trimmed V and J ends, which lost 7 bases and 2 bases, there was a span of 12 bases. Germline V gives CDR1 LNHNV, CDR2 YYDKDF (reference sequence). The CDR3 bases that were read are TGTGCCACCACCTCAGGAGTAACCTACGAG. It is translated as CATTSGVTYE. The complete CDR3 reads CATTSGVTYEQYF.

Turning to this clone: The read ends 3 residues shy of where the CDR3 ends; the end is completed using the germline J gene. The gene calls are TRBV5-1 and TRBJ2-5, with D perhaps matching TRBD1 (5 bases). CDR3 length equals 13 residues. Germline-derived CDR1 and CDR2 are SGHRS and YFSETQ. V was pared by 4 bases and J by 3 bases, with 10 bases between. The CDR3 sequence is CASSAGHKETQYF. Partial CDR3 DNA: TGCGCCAGCAGCGCCGGACACAAAGAGACC.

Points on this clone: The read stops 3 residues short of the end of the CDR3; the missing end is completed from the germline J gene. This chain uses TRBV19 with TRBJ1-5, with TRBD1 matching 7 bases. The trim removed 7 bases at V and 0 bases at J, leaving 9 bases unmatched. The CDR3 is made up of 16 amino acids. Germline loops: CDR1 LNHDA, CDR2 SQIVND (reference sequence). CDR3 sequence: CASNGGQILSNQPQHF. The part of the CDR3 DNA that was read is TGTGCCAGTAATGGGGGACAGATTCTTAGCAATCAGCCC. The full variable domain, its missing parts supplied by reference TRBV19 and TRBJ1-5, is DGGITQSPKYLFRKEGQNVTLSCEQNLNHDAMYWYRQDPGQGLRLIYYSQIVNDFQKGDIAEGYSVSREKKESFPLTVTSAQKNPTAFYLCASNGGQILSNQPQHFGDGTRLSIL.

Regarding this clone: The read stops 3 residues short of the end of the CDR3; the missing end is completed from the germline J gene. The chain combines TRBV20-1 with TRBJ2-5; 11 bases fit TRBD2. This CDR3 has 16 amino acids. V was pared by 3 bases and J by 6 bases, with 12 bases of the junction left unmatched. Per the germline V gene, CDR1 is DFQATT and CDR2 is SNEGSKA (reference sequence). The sequenced CDR3 bases are TGCAGTGCTAGGGGGGAGACTAGCGGGGTGCGTAAGACC. As protein: CSARGETSGVRKT. The complete CDR3 protein is CSARGETSGVRKTQYF.

As concerns this clone: The sequence runs out 3 residues before the end of the CDR3; the remainder is reconstructed from the germline J gene. The rearrangement links TRBV2 to TRBJ2-7, with 7 bases fitting TRBD2. CDR1 and CDR2 (germline): SNHLY, FYNNEI. The CDR3 extends over 15 amino acids. After removal of 4 bases from V and 6 bases from J, the junction contained 12 bases not matched to a gene. The sequenced CDR3 bases are TGTGCCAGCAGTGGCCCCCAGCGGGGAGCCTCCGAG. Residues: CASSGPQRGASE. Given in full, the CDR3 is CASSGPQRGASEQYF.

Note on this clone: The CDR3 extends 3 residues past the end of the read, so its final part is completed from the germline J gene. The V and J genes are TRBV11-2 and TRBJ2-5; D is uncertain. Deletions cut 4 bases from V and 1 base from J, with 10 bases between. CDR1 and CDR2 from the germline V gene are SGHAT and FQNNGV. The CDR3 is 14 residues long. The CDR3 protein is CASSSIRAQETQYF. CDR3 DNA, as far as it was read: TGTGCCAGCAGCTCAATAAGGGCCCAAGAGACC.

On this clone itself: The read ends 3 residues early relative to the CDR3; the germline J gene fills the gap. The rearrangement uses TRBV7-9 and TRBJ2-3, with D perhaps TRBD1 (5 bases). CDR1 SEHNR and CDR2 FQNEAQ come from the germline V gene (reference sequence). V was clipped by 2 bases and J by 2 bases, with 8 bases between them. The CDR3 extends over 14 amino acids. CDR3 protein: CASSLPGSTDTQYF. CDR3 bases read: TGTGCCAGCAGCTTACCAGGGTCCACAGATACG.

Concerning this clone itself: The DNA ends 3 residues before the CDR3 does, and the rest of the CDR3 is filled in from the germline J gene. The V call is TRBV20-1, the J call TRBJ2-1; 9 bases fit TRBD2. The germline CDR1 and CDR2 sequences are DFQATT and SNEGSKA (reference sequence). The junction had 5 bases not matched to a gene; V was cut back by 0 bases and J by 8 bases. This CDR3 has 14 residues. Incomplete CDR3 DNA: TGCAGTGCTAGAGATGCGGGGGGGCCTGATGAG. Its protein is CSARDAGGPDE. The complete CDR3 protein is CSARDAGGPDEQFF.

As to this clone: The sequence runs out 3 residues before the end of the CDR3; the remainder is reconstructed from the germline J gene. V usage is TRBV14 and J usage is TRBJ2-5; 8 bases are shared with TRBD1. Germline values: CDR1 SGHDN, CDR2 FVKESK. Trimming took 5 bases from V and 5 from J; bases not matched to a gene: 10. CDR3 size: 15 residues. The covered CDR3 bases are TGTGCCAGCAGCTTAGGACAGGGAAACACGGAGACC. Encoded protein: CASSLGQGNTET. The whole CDR3 sequence reads CASSLGQGNTETQYF.

Concerning this clone itself: One end of the junction varies from germline; a read error may be responsible. The read halts 3 residues ahead of the CDR3 end, with the missing end drawn from the germline J gene. The V call is TRBV28, the J call TRBJ1-4; D is unresolved. This CDR3 region has 15 residues. Germline V CDR1 and CDR2: MDHEN, SYDVKM. The DNA read from the CDR3 is TGTGCCAACAGTTCTCCACCTGTAGAGAGTGAAAAA. This gives the protein CANSSPPVESEK. The complete CDR3 reads CANSSPPVESEKLFF.

With regard to this clone: The read halts 3 residues ahead of the CDR3 end, with the missing end drawn from the germline J gene. The chain is built from TRBV30 and TRBJ1-5; D is possibly TRBD1 (5 bases). The V and J ends lost 3 bases and 1 base respectively, with 13 bases between them. CDR3 length: 15 residues. Germline V lookup: CDR1 GTSNPN, CDR2 SVGIG (reference sequence). CDR3 DNA (partial): TGTGCCTGGAGCGCCCGGGGGATAAGCAATCAGCCC. This gives the protein CAWSARGISNQP. The CDR3 as a whole reads CAWSARGISNQPQHF.

To note about this clone: With the read ending 3 residues before the CDR3 end, the germline J gene is used to fill in that end. This chain joins TRBV7-2 and TRBJ1-5, with a possible D match to TRBD1 (6 bases). Trimming shortened V by 1 base and J by 2 bases, and 9 bases separated the two germline ends. Looked up from germline, CDR1 is SGHTA and CDR2 is FQGNSA. The CDR3 is 15 residues long. The DNA read from the CDR3 is TGTGCCAGCAGCTTAGTAGGGGGGGGCAATCAGCCC. Encoded protein: CASSLVGGGNQP. The entire CDR3 protein reads CASSLVGGGNQPQHF.

About this clone: The sequence runs out 3 residues before the end of the CDR3; the remainder is reconstructed from the germline J gene. The rearrangement links TRBV7-4 to TRBJ2-7; a possible D gene is TRBD2 (6 bases). This CDR3 region has 18 residues. Germline values: CDR1 SGHVT, CDR2 SQSDAQ. Trimming shortened V by 5 bases and J by 3 bases, and 26 bases separated the two germline ends. The CDR3 DNA, read in part, is TGTGCCAGCAGCAACCTTTGGCGTTCCAGGGAGGTGGACTACGAG. Encoded protein: CASSNLWRSREVDYE. The full CDR3 is CASSNLWRSREVDYEQYF.

As to this clone: The CDR3 end falls 3 residues outside the read, so it is completed with the germline J gene. The gene calls are TRBV20-1 and TRBJ2-3; tentative D call: TRBD2 (6 bases). Trimming stripped 1 base from V and 5 bases from J, with 16 bases between. The CDR3 has 15 amino acids. Germline values: CDR1 DFQATT, CDR2 SNEGSKA (reference sequence). Here the CDR3 reads CSARGQAGYIDTQYF. The CDR3 bases that were read are TGCAGTGCTAGAGGGCAGGCGGGGTACATAGATACG.

Concerning this clone itself: Read coverage stops 3 residues before the CDR3 terminus; the germline J gene supplies the remainder. V gene TRBV2 combines with J gene TRBJ2-6; possibly TRBD1 or TRBD2 for D (7 bases each). CDR3 length: 17 amino acids. Germline CDR1 and CDR2: SNHLY and FYNNEI. Between the trimmed V and J ends, which lost 5 bases and 2 bases, there was a span of 16 bases. The CDR3 here is CASSPGGGSAGANVLTF. The CDR3 bases that were read are TGTGCCAGCAGTCCAGGGGGAGGGAGCGCTGGGGCCAACGTC.

A remark on this clone: Coverage ceases 3 residues before the CDR3 finishes, and the germline J gene fills in the end. The V gene is TRBV2, the J gene TRBJ1-1, with D possibly matching TRBD1 (6 bases). V was cut by 6 bases and J by 7 bases, with 21 bases left in between. Germline CDR1 and CDR2: SNHLY and FYNNEI. CDR3 length: 15 amino acids. This chain's CDR3 is CASRGPLGAQGEAFF. The DNA read from the CDR3 is TGTGCCAGCAGGGGCCCCCTGGGGGCGCAGGGTGAA.

Comment on this clone: The read terminates 3 residues ahead of where the CDR3 ends, so the germline J gene completes it. The same CDR3 can be traced to other DNA sequences in this sample. The chain is built from TRBV6-4 and TRBJ2-3; the match to TRBD2 covers 9 bases. Germline CDR1 is MRHNA and CDR2 is SNTAGT. V was clipped by 3 bases and J by 0 bases; unmatched bases: 1. There are 15 residues in the CDR3. The DNA read from the CDR3 is TGTGCCAGCAGTGAACTAGCGGGCAGCACAGATACG. The encoded protein is CASSELAGSTDT. The full CDR3 protein reads CASSELAGSTDTQYF.

Remarks on this clone: From the germline J gene comes the end of the CDR3, since the read stops 3 residues before it. V is TRBV2 and J is TRBJ1-2, with 8 bases fitting TRBD1. CDR1 and CDR2 from the germline V gene are SNHLY and FYNNEI. The CDR3 is made up of 15 amino acids. V trimming: 6 bases; J trimming: 1 base; junction bases outside the gene matches: 7. CDR3 DNA (partial): TGTGCCAGCAGCTCGGACAGGGCGGGTAACTATGGC. Amino acid sequence: CASSSDRAGNYG. The full CDR3 sequence reads CASSSDRAGNYGYTF.

A note on this clone: The read is 3 residues too short to cover the CDR3 end, so that end is filled in from the germline J gene. The V gene is TRBV15, the J gene TRBJ1-6; a weak D match, TRBD1 (6 bases). This CDR3 comprises 16 residues. The V end was cut by 0 bases, the J end by 7 bases, with 13 bases between. CDR1 and CDR2 from the germline V gene are LNHNV and YYDKDF (reference sequence). The covered CDR3 bases are TGTGCCACCAGCAGAGATACTAACAGGGCGAATTCACCC. Its translation: CATSRDTNRANSP. From start to end, the CDR3 is CATSRDTNRANSPLHF.